The present entry profiles one T cell receptor (beta chain) with its context. At the DNA level, this CDR3 is encoded by other sequences in the same sample as well. Grouping used clinical history reported by participants in a survey and questionnaire. This specimen belongs to a study of blood T cell repertoires in COVID-19. Authors' processing steps: Reference gene primer amplification in the assay estimated nucleated cell counts. Profiled with immunoSEQ multiplex PCR; TCRdb holds only in-frame clones, not every one. The V and J calls and clone size are taken from that table; D and trimming were inferred from the DNA. Of some 170,000 clones in the sample, 60% to 80% are singletons; the top ten hold approximately 15%. The germline V gene encodes CDR1 SGHDT and CDR2 YYEEEE. The CDR3 is made up of 13 amino acids. V dropped 0 bases and J dropped 4 bases, with 7 bases sitting between them.

The receptor was isolated from a woman in her forties or fifties who had recovered from COVID-19. Sequencing input: PBMCs or T cells enriched from blood (not recorded which). This chain connects TRBV5-6 to TRBJ2-5, with a possible D match to TRBD2 (5 bases). The CDR3 bases are TGTGCCAGCAGCTTGGCCGGGGTAGAGACCCAGTACTTC. Translating gives CASSLAGVETQYF.